This T cell receptor (beta chain) was observed in a study of naive and memory T cell subsets. Study conclusions and caveats: Over 95% of naive TCR sequences appeared only once after error correction, unlike memory subsets. TCR counts from RNA may reflect activation-linked expression changes.

This clonotype turned up a few times. Its antigen remains unidentified. The beta constant-region primer was an equimolar mix of two oligonucleotides covering TRBC1 and TRBC2. Nested alpha and beta constant-region primers with the SP2 primer drove four PCR rounds on ligated cDNA. The cDNA 3' end received a ligated single-stranded oligonucleotide carrying the SP2 primer and a 12-nucleotide UMI. MiXCR, run by TCRdb on the UMI-ligation and nested PCR reads, gives a single entry per CDR3 protein. In the table there are 95,000 to 150,000 distinct CDR3 sequences, around 35% of which are singletons. Separate alpha and beta amplification began at the second PCR step. Germline V gives CDR1 SGHAT, CDR2 FQNNGV. This CDR3 has 13 residues. Trimming took 1 base from V and 10 from J; bases not matched to a gene: 6.

Source material: central memory CD4+ T cells from blood. J is TRBJ1-2 and V is TRBV11-2; 7 bases agree with TRBD1. The TCR was taken from a human donor in good health. CDR3 residues: CASSLVSQGFYTF. In nucleotides, the CDR3 is TGTGCCAGCAGCTTAGTATCACAGGGGTTCTACACCTTC.